The 5 T cell receptor beta chains listed next were all sequenced from one sample in a study of siplizumab effects on memory and regulatory T cells. Data came from immunoSEQ multiplex PCR; TCRdb stores just in-frame clones and leaves some out. The data show approximately 68,000 clones, about 90% seen once. Sequencing was performed on CD8+ T cells sorted from blood. The receptors originated from a human donor in good health.

The chain links TRBV5-6 to TRBJ2-2; D not certain. The CDR3 consists of 14 residues. The V end was cut by 2 bases, the J end by 0 bases, with 5 bases between. Germline CDR1 SGHDT, CDR2 YYEEEE. The DNA of the CDR3 is TGTGCCAGCAGCTTAGGAGCGAACACCGGGGAGCTGTTTTTT. Translated: CASSLGANTGELFF.

V usage is TRBV27 and J usage is TRBJ2-6; 7 nucleotides align to TRBD2. V was clipped by 4 bases and J by 0 bases; unmatched bases: 6. Germline V CDR1 and CDR2: MNHEY, SMNVEV (reference sequence). There are 17 residues in the CDR3. The DNA for the CDR3 is TGTGCCAGCAGTTATAGAGCGGGGAGCTCTGGGGCCAACGTCCTGACTTTC. Protein product: CASSYRAGSSGANVLTF.

This clone was recorded once. The chain joins TRBV19 to TRBJ2-7; the D gene is possibly TRBD1 (5 bases). V dropped 1 base and J dropped 0 bases, with 10 bases sitting between them. CDR1 and CDR2 (germline): LNHDA, SQIVND (reference sequence). The CDR3 is 15 amino acids. The CDR3 DNA reads TGTGCCAGTAGTATAGGTTCAGGGAACTCCTACGAGCAGTACTTC. Amino acid sequence: CASSIGSGNSYEQYF.

V and J are TRBV20-1 and TRBJ2-3; D call uncertain. V was trimmed by 0 bases and J by 12 bases, leaving 10 bases between them. The CDR3 covers 11 residues. Germline lookup yields CDR1 DFQATT and CDR2 SNEGSKA (reference sequence). The CDR3: CSARDTLRQYF. CDR3 nucleotide sequence: TGCAGTGCTAGAGACACTCTTCGCCAGTATTTT.

The chain uses TRBV6-6 and TRBJ1-3, with 7 nucleotides matching TRBD1. V was pared by 7 bases and J by 8 bases, with 8 bases of the junction left unmatched. Germline values: CDR1 MNHNY, CDR2 SVGAGI (reference sequence). The CDR3 loop spans 13 amino acids. The CDR3 nucleotides are TGTGCCAGCACCCAGGGGGGGTTTGACACCATATATTTT. Protein: CASTQGGFDTIYF.